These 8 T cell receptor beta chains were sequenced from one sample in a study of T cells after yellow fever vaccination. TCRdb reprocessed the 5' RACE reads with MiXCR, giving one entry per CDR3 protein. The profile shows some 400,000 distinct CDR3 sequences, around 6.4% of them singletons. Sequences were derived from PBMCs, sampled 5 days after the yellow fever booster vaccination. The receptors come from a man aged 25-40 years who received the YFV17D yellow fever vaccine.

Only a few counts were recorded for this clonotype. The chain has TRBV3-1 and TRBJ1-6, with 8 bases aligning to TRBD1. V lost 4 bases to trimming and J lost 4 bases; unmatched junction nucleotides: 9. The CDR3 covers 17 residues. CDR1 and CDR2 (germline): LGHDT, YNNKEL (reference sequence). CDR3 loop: CASSLGTGFSYNSPLHF. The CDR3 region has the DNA TGTGCCAGCAGCCTCGGGACAGGTTTTTCATATAATTCACCCCTCCACTTT. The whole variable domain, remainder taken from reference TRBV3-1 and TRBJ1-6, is DTAVSQTPKYLVTQMGNDKSIKCEQNLGHDTMYWYKQDSKKFLKIMFSYNNKELIINETVPNRFSPKSPDKAHLNLHINSLELGDSAVYFCASSLGTGFSYNSPLHFGNGTRLTVT.

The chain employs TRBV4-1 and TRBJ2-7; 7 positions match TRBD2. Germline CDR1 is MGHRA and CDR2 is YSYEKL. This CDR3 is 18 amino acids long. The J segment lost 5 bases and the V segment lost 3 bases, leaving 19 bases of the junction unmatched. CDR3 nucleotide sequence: TGCGCCAGCAGCCAGCCCGTGGGTTTGACGAGACTAGCCGACGAGCAGTACTTC. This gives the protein CASSQPVGLTRLADEQYF.

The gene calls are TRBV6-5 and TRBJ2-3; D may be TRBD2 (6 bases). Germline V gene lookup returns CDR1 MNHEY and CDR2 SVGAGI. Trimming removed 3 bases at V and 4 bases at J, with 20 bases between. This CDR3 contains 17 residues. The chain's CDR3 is CASSYKWASVGADTQYF. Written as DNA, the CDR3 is TGTGCCAGCAGTTATAAGTGGGCTAGCGTCGGCGCAGATACGCAGTATTTT.

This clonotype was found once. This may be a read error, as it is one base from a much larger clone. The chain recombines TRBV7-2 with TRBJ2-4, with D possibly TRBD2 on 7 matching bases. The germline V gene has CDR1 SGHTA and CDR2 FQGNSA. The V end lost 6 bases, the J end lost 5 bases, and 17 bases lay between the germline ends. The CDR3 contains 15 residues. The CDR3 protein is CASRDSGNGQNIQYF. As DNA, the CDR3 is TGTGCCAGCAGGGACAGCGGGAATGGACAAAACATTCAGTACTTC.

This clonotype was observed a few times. Here the CDR3 reads CASTRGRSLQETQYF. DNA of the CDR3: TGTGCCAGCACCCGGGGAAGGTCGCTCCAAGAGACCCAGTACTTC. The chain carries TRBV6-1 and TRBJ2-5; D may be TRBD2 (5 bases). Germline CDR1 reads MNHNS; CDR2 reads SASEGT. CDR3 length: 15 residues. Trimming removed 7 bases at V and 1 base at J, with 16 bases between.

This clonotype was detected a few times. In DNA form, the CDR3 reads TGCAGTGCACCTTGGGGGGGGTGGGACACAGATACGCAGTATTTT. Protein product: CSAPWGGWDTDTQYF. The chain carries TRBV20-1 and TRBJ2-3; 7 bases line up with TRBD2. Unmatched junction bases numbered 11, after V lost 6 bases and J lost 2 bases. The CDR3 has 15 residues. Per the germline V gene, CDR1 is DFQATT and CDR2 is SNEGSKA (reference sequence).

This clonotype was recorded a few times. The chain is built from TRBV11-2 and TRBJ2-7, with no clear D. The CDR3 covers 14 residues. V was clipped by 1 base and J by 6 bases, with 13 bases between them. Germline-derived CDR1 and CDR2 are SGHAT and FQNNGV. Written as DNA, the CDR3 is TGTGCCAGCAGCTTAGTGGCGGCGGCCTCCGAGCAGTACTTC. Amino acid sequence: CASSLVAAASEQYF.

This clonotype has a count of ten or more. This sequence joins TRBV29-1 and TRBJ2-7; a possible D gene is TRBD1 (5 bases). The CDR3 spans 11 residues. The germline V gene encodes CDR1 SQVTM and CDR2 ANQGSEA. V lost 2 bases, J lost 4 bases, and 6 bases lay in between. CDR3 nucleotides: TGCAGCGTTGAAAAGGGGTACGAGCAGTACTTC. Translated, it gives CSVEKGYEQYF.